Listed here are 22 T cell receptor beta chains from one sample, sequenced in a study of T-cell memory formation after mild COVID-19. TCRdb re-analysed the 5' RACE reads in MiXCR, keeping a single row per CDR3 protein. The sample consists of about 440,000 distinct CDR3 sequences, around 18% of them appearing once. The material sequenced was PBMCs or a T cell subset sorted from them (not recorded which). All receptors come from an adult woman who had mild COVID-19 (a few samples of this study predate the infection). Cell type and time point are not known.

This clonotype has more than one count but fewer than ten. This chain links TRBV12-3 or TRBV12-4 with TRBJ2-5; TRBD2 matches at 9 bases. CDR3 length equals 15 residues. The V gene end was trimmed by 7 bases and the J gene end by 2 bases; junction bases not matched to a gene: 8. The CDR3 sequence is CASKTGTSNQETQYF. The DNA of the CDR3 is TGTGCCAGCAAAACCGGGACTAGCAATCAAGAGACCCAGTACTTC.

The chain joins TRBV5-1 to TRBJ2-5; TRBD1 matches at 9 bases. V lost 0 bases, J lost 3 bases, and 3 bases stayed unmatched. CDR1 is SGHRS, CDR2 YFSETQ, per germline. This CDR3 region has 15 residues. The CDR3 reads CASSLVGTGKETQYF. The CDR3 DNA reads as TGCGCCAGCAGCTTGGTCGGGACAGGGAAAGAGACCCAGTACTTC.

This chain connects TRBV7-2 to TRBJ2-7; D possibly uses TRBD1 or TRBD2 (5 bases each). There are 18 residues in the CDR3. Germline V lookup: CDR1 SGHTA, CDR2 FQGNSA. With 6 bases removed from V and 0 bases from J, the gap between germline ends came to 24 bases. The CDR3 sequence is CASSYTGTTPVSSYEQYF. The CDR3 DNA sequence: TGTGCCAGCAGTTACACCGGGACCACACCCGTTAGCTCCTACGAGCAGTACTTC.

This chain uses TRBV7-9 with TRBJ2-1; D is ambiguous. V was trimmed by 2 bases and J by 9 bases, leaving 11 bases between them. This CDR3 spans 13 amino acids. Germline CDR1 SEHNR, CDR2 FQNEAQ (reference sequence). CDR3 sequence (DNA): TGTGCCAGCAGCTTACGGTATGACGGTGAGCAGTTCTTC. This sequence encodes CASSLRYDGEQFF.

This clonotype has only a few counts. The rearrangement uses TRBV20-1 and TRBJ1-2, with D unresolved. The CDR3 consists of 12 residues. The germline V and J ends were trimmed by 4 bases and 4 bases, with 10 bases remaining between them. Germline lookup yields CDR1 DFQATT and CDR2 SNEGSKA (reference sequence). CDR3 sequence reads: CSAMLGSYGYTF. The CDR3, as DNA: TGCAGTGCTATGCTCGGAAGCTATGGCTACACCTTC.

This chain connects TRBV5-1 to TRBJ1-2; D is undetermined. The V gene lost 4 bases and the J gene lost 3 bases, with 10 bases spanning the gap. Germline CDR1 SGHRS, CDR2 YFSETQ. The length of the CDR3 is 13 residues. The CDR3 nucleotides are TGCGCCAGCAGCACGGACGGAGACTATGGCTACACCTTC. Translated, it gives CASSTDGDYGYTF.

This clonotype has only a few counts. V gene TRBV7-9 combines with J gene TRBJ2-7; the D is unclear. There are 11 residues in the CDR3. V shed 4 bases and J shed 7 bases, with 8 bases lying between them. The germline CDR1 and CDR2 sequences are SEHNR and FQNEAQ (reference sequence). In nucleotides, the CDR3 is TGTGCCAGCAGCTCGTCGCTTGAGCAGTACTTC. Its translation: CASSSSLEQYF.

The chain couples TRBV13 to TRBJ2-7, with D possibly TRBD1 on 6 matching bases. Germline V gene lookup returns CDR1 PRHDT and CDR2 FYEKMQ (reference sequence). The CDR3 runs 13 residues. Trimming left V 4 bases short and J 1 base short, with 8 bases between. The CDR3 DNA follows: TGTGCCAGCAGCTCAGGGGTATCCTACGAGCAGTACTTC. Its protein product is CASSSGVSYEQYF.

This clonotype was counted a few times. The CDR3 sequence is CASYGTDTQYF. CDR3 nucleotide sequence: TGCGCCAGCTACGGCACAGATACGCAGTATTTT. This rearrangement joins TRBV5-1 to TRBJ2-3; no definite D call. Trimming pared 7 bases from V and 1 base from J, leaving 4 bases between. The CDR3 consists of 11 residues. Germline loops: CDR1 SGHRS, CDR2 YFSETQ.

The rearrangement joins TRBV5-5 to TRBJ1-5; a possible D gene is TRBD1 (6 bases). V was trimmed by 4 bases and J by 4 bases, leaving 15 bases between them. Germline values: CDR1 SGHKS, CDR2 YYEKEE (reference sequence). The CDR3 totals 15 residues. The chain's CDR3 is CASSQDGTQNQPQHF. CDR3 sequence (DNA): TGTGCCAGCAGCCAGGACGGGACACAAAATCAGCCCCAGCATTTT.

This clonotype has more than one count but fewer than ten. The V and J genes are TRBV30 and TRBJ1-2; D gene unclear. The CDR3 length is 14 residues. V lost 0 bases, J lost 3 bases, and 11 bases lay in between. CDR1 is GTSNPN and CDR2 is SVGIG in the germline V gene (reference sequence). This CDR3 is CAWSVPGSHYGYTF. The CDR3 region has the DNA TGTGCCTGGAGTGTACCGGGTTCACACTATGGCTACACCTTC.

This clonotype was recorded many times. The chain has TRBV11-1 and TRBJ1-1, with D hard to call. V lost 2 bases to trimming and J lost 1 base, with 14 bases between them. The CDR3 totals 16 residues. CDR1 is SGHAT and CDR2 is FQDESV in the germline V gene (reference sequence). CDR3 in DNA: TGTGCCAGCAGCTTACGGGCCCTGACGGGGAACACTGAAGCTTTCTTT. This sequence encodes CASSLRALTGNTEAFF.

This chain joins TRBV20-1 and TRBJ2-5; unclear D gene. Looked up from germline, CDR1 is DFQATT and CDR2 is SNEGSKA (reference sequence). Between the trimmed V and J ends, which lost 0 bases and 4 bases, there was a span of 12 bases. The CDR3 extends over 14 amino acids. CDR3 sequence: CSARDLVLPETQYF. As DNA, the CDR3 is TGCAGTGCTAGAGATCTAGTTTTGCCAGAGACCCAGTACTTC.

The V gene is TRBV6-2 or TRBV6-3, the J gene TRBJ1-2; D gene unclear. Trimming shortened V by 7 bases and J by 5 bases, and 8 bases separated the two germline ends. Looked up from germline, CDR1 is MNHEY and CDR2 is SVGEGT. The CDR3 is 11 residues long. The CDR3 DNA reads TGTGCCAGCAATGCGTGGTATGGCTACACCTTC. Translated: CASNAWYGYTF.

The V gene is TRBV12-3 or TRBV12-4, the J gene TRBJ1-5, with a weak D call TRBD1 (5 bases). The V and J ends lost 0 bases and 5 bases respectively, with 8 bases between them. The CDR3 runs to 14 residues. CDR3 sequence (DNA): TGTGCCAGCAGTTTAGCTGACAGCGATCAGCCCCAGCATTTT. Translation: CASSLADSDQPQHF.

This chain connects TRBV5-1 to TRBJ1-2; no firm D call. Trimming cost V 2 bases and J 0 bases, with 8 bases left between them. The germline CDR1 and CDR2 sequences are SGHRS and YFSETQ. The CDR3 runs 14 residues. DNA of the CDR3: TGCGCCAGCAGCTTCTCCGAAGCTAACTATGGCTACACCTTC. Protein: CASSFSEANYGYTF.

The V and J genes are TRBV5-4 and TRBJ1-2; TRBD1 matches 7 bases. Trimming cost V 3 bases and J 9 bases; bases outside gene matches: 20. The CDR3 runs to 17 residues. The V gene's germline CDR1 is SGHNT and CDR2 YYREEE (reference sequence). CDR3 loop: CASSSARSEGAAFSYTF. As DNA, the CDR3 is TGTGCCAGCAGCTCCGCGCGGAGTGAGGGGGCGGCGTTTAGCTACACCTTC.

Many counts were recorded for this clonotype. The rearrangement joins TRBV7-2 to TRBJ2-5, with TRBD2 identical over 10 bases. Germline values: CDR1 SGHTA, CDR2 FQGNSA. CDR3 length: 14 amino acids. The V and J ends lost 6 bases and 5 bases, in that order; junction bases with no gene match: 6. The CDR3 DNA is TGTGCCAGCAGTCTAGCGGGAGTTCGTGAGACCCAGTACTTC. This translates into CASSLAGVRETQYF. Based on the CDR3 plus reference TRBV7-2 and TRBJ2-5, the full variable domain is GAGVSQSPSNKVTEKGKDVELRCDPISGHTALYWYRQSLGQGLEFLIYFQGNSAPDKSGLPSDRFSAERTGGSVSTLTIQRTQQEDSAVYLCASSLAGVRETQYFGPGTRLLVL.

The CDR3: CASSRDRGNPDTQYF. DNA of the CDR3: TGTGCCAGCAGCCGGGACAGGGGCAACCCAGATACGCAGTATTTT. This chain joins TRBV7-8 and TRBJ2-3, with 10 bases matching TRBD1. The CDR3 runs to 15 residues. Trimming removed 5 bases from V and 4 bases from J; junction bases left unmatched: 6. From germline, CDR1 is SGHVS and CDR2 FQNEAQ. Based on the CDR3 plus reference TRBV7-8 and TRBJ2-3, the full variable domain is GAGVSQSPRYKVAKRGQDVALRCDPISGHVSLFWYQQALGQGPEFLTYFQNEAQLDKSGLPSDRFFAERPEGSVSTLKIQRTQQEDSAVYLCASSRDRGNPDTQYFGPGTRLTVL.

This clonotype has only a few counts. The chain has TRBV6-6 and TRBJ2-7; TRBD1 agrees at 8 bases. This CDR3 comprises 13 residues. Losses at the gene ends were 3 bases for V and 6 bases for J; bases not matched to a gene: 4. Germline V gives CDR1 MNHNY, CDR2 SVGAGI (reference sequence). The CDR3 nucleotides are TGTGCCAGCAGTTATGTACAGGGGGTCGAGCAGTACTTC. Translated: CASSYVQGVEQYF.

In this sample, this clonotype turned up a few times. The chain employs TRBV16 and TRBJ1-1, with no clear D. The germline V gene has CDR1 KGHSY and CDR2 FQNENV. V was cut by 4 bases and J by 2 bases, with 11 bases left in between. The CDR3 extends over 14 amino acids. CDR3 in amino acids: CASSLDEGNTEAFF. Written as DNA, the CDR3 is TGTGCCAGCAGCCTTGATGAAGGAAACACTGAAGCTTTCTTT.

The gene calls are TRBV7-9 and TRBJ2-1; TRBD2 agrees at 7 bases. The CDR3 sequence is 16 residues long. J lost 1 base, V lost 2 bases, and 5 bases had no gene match. Germline values: CDR1 SEHNR, CDR2 FQNEAQ (reference sequence). The CDR3 loop reads CASSLLAEPSYNEQFF. The CDR3 coding sequence is TGTGCCAGCAGCTTACTAGCGGAACCGTCCTACAATGAGCAGTTCTTC.